The 10 T cell receptor beta chains given below trace back to one sample, sequenced in a study of T cells in Graves' hyperthyroidism and ophthalmopathy. Amplified TCR beta CDR3 regions came from RNA transcripts. With the HTBI primer set, the TCR CDR3 went through a first round of RT-PCR. TCRdb reprocessed the multiplex PCR reads with MiXCR, giving one entry per CDR3 protein. Counted here are about 590,000 distinct CDR3 sequences, less than 20% occurring once; the ten biggest clones make up approximately 7%. Sequencing was carried out using blood. The origin of the receptors is a woman in her 30s with Graves' hyperthyroidism.

This clonotype turned up a few times. The V call is TRBV9, the J call TRBJ1-1, with 8 bases identical to TRBD1. The CDR3 contains 16 residues. V lost 5 bases and J lost 2; bases outside the gene matches: 11. From germline, CDR1 is SGDLS and CDR2 YYNGEE. The CDR3 loop is CASSSNMDRANTEAFF. CDR3 DNA: TGTGCCAGCAGTTCCAATATGGACAGGGCAAACACTGAAGCTTTCTTT.

The chain joins TRBV7-2 to TRBJ2-7, with D perhaps matching TRBD2 (6 bases). Deletions cut 8 bases from V and 6 bases from J, with 14 bases between. The germline CDR1 and CDR2 sequences are SGHTA and FQGNSA. CDR3 length equals 12 residues. The CDR3 DNA is TGTGCCAGCGTCGGAGGGGTAAGCGAGCAGTACTTC. This sequence encodes CASVGGVSEQYF.

This clonotype was seen a few times. The chain combines TRBV6-5 with TRBJ2-3; 16 bases map to TRBD2. Germline lookup yields CDR1 MNHEY and CDR2 SVGAGI. This CDR3 contains 20 residues. J gave up 5 bases and V 2 bases, and 13 bases lay outside the gene matches. CDR3 sequence reads: CASSYIPGTSGRAIVDTQYF. The CDR3 DNA is TGTGCCAGCAGTTACATACCCGGGACTAGCGGGAGGGCCATAGTAGATACGCAGTATTTT.

This clonotype has only a few counts. The V and J genes are TRBV6-1 and TRBJ2-5; the match to TRBD2 covers 8 bases. Losses at the gene ends were 8 bases for V and 1 base for J; bases not matched to a gene: 9. The CDR3 spans 15 residues. In germline, CDR1 is MNHNS, CDR2 SASEGT. Here the CDR3 DNA reads TGTGCCAGCGCCGGGACTAGTCCCGGCCAAGAGACCCAGTACTTC. This translates into CASAGTSPGQETQYF.

This clonotype showed up many times. This chain links TRBV20-1 with TRBJ2-7; D may be TRBD1 (6 bases). Germline values: CDR1 DFQATT, CDR2 SNEGSKA (reference sequence). The CDR3 contains 14 residues. V was pared by 3 bases and J by 0 bases, with 12 bases between. As DNA, the CDR3 is TGCAGTGCTAGCACGGACAGTGTCTCCTACGAGCAGTACTTC. This encodes CSASTDSVSYEQYF.

The chain has TRBV6-9 and TRBJ2-7, with 16 bases lining up with TRBD2. The germline gives CDR1 MNHGY, CDR2 SVAAGI. CDR3 size: 20 residues. Germline trimming cut 3 bases from V and 5 bases from J; bases unmatched to any gene: 16. The CDR3 protein is CASSYSGPGTSGRAMDEQYF. The CDR3 DNA sequence: TGTGCCAGCAGTTACAGTGGTCCCGGGACTAGCGGGAGGGCCATGGACGAGCAGTACTTC.

The chain uses TRBV6-6 and TRBJ1-3; 7 bases match TRBD1. There are 15 residues in the CDR3. The germline V gene encodes CDR1 MNHNY and CDR2 SVGAGI (reference sequence). Germline trimming cut 0 bases from V and 4 bases from J; bases unmatched to any gene: 3. The CDR3 DNA follows: TGTGCCAGCAGTTACTCGACAGGGAGCGGAAACACCATATATTTT. This codes for CASSYSTGSGNTIYF.

Note on this clonotype: A much bigger clone sits one base away, suggesting this may be a read error. The V gene is TRBV7-6, the J gene TRBJ2-1; perhaps TRBD2 as D (6 bases). The CDR3 length is 16 residues. Trimming stripped 4 bases from V and 4 bases from J, with 17 bases between. In germline, CDR1 is SGHVS, CDR2 FNYEAQ. The CDR3 sequence is CASSSPVAGIYNEQFF. The DNA of the CDR3 is TGTGCCAGCAGCTCCCCCGTCGCGGGAATTTACAATGAGCAGTTCTTC.

The rearrangement joins TRBV7-9 to TRBJ1-1; 8 nucleotides align to TRBD1. The germline CDR1 and CDR2 sequences are SEHNR and FQNEAQ (reference sequence). V gave up 4 bases and J gave up 2 bases; unmatched junction bases: 6. The CDR3 runs to 15 residues. CDR3 DNA: TGTGCCAGCAGCTCAAGGGACAGGCCCAACACTGAAGCTTTCTTT. Its protein is CASSSRDRPNTEAFF.

The chain combines TRBV29-1 with TRBJ1-1; D remains ambiguous. The CDR3 covers 15 residues. Germline loops: CDR1 SQVTM, CDR2 ANQGSEA. V was shortened by 0 bases and J by 5 bases, with 16 bases between the two germline ends. The CDR3 protein is CSVEDPLLMGTEAFF. The CDR3 region has the DNA TGCAGCGTTGAAGATCCCCTCCTAATGGGGACTGAAGCTTTCTTT.